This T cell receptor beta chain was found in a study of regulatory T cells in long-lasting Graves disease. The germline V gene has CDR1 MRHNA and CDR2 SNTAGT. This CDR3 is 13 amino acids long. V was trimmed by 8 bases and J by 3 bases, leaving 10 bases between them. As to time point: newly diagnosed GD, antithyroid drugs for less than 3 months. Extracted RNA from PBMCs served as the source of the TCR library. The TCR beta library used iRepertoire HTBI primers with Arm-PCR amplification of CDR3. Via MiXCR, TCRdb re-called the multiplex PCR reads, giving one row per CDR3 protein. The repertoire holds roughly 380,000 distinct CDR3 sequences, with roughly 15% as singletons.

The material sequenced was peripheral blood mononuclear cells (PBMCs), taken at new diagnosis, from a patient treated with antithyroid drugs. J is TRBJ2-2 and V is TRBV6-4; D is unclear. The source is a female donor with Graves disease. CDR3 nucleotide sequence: TGTGCCAGCGGTGTCGGGTACACCGGGGAGCTGTTTTTT. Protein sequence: CASGVGYTGELFF.